The T cell receptor beta chain under discussion was sequenced for a study of blood T cell repertoires in COVID-19. Per the original data handling: For nucleated cells, counts were estimated from reference gene primer amplification. Measured with immunoSEQ multiplex PCR; TCRdb has only the in-frame clones, and not every one. The V and J calls and clone size come from that table; D and trimming were worked out from the DNA. The sample holds approximately 270,000 clones, 80% to 95% seen once. Per germline, CDR1 MDHEN and CDR2 SYDVKM. Trimming took 5 bases from V and 6 from J; bases not matched to a gene: 10. The CDR3 runs 14 residues. The study recruited people aged 18 to 89 years across 24 US areas. Clinical history as reported by participants underpinned cohort assignment. Up to 2 weeks before entering the study, exposed participants had met a COVID-19 case.

This sequence originates from a man aged 40-55 years who had been exposed to COVID-19. The chain carries TRBV28 and TRBJ2-7, with 7 bases aligning to TRBD2. The sample was PBMCs or T cells enriched from blood (not recorded which). The CDR3 coding sequence is TGTGCCAGCAGTCCTAGGGCGGGAGTAGTCGAGCAGTACTTC. This codes for CASSPRAGVVEQYF.